This TCR beta chain appears in the sequencing data of a study of cytomegalovirus exposure and HLA in healthy donors. About the study: Among about 179 million T cells, an earlier analysis found 95 million to 140 million unique TCR beta sequences. Tens of millions of unique TCRs from HLA-typed donors were held in an early release of data.

Overall study results and limits: Sequencing depth roughly uniform across donors was assumed in presence/absence analyses. Analysis performed later showed TCR beta chains linked to HLA being more clonally expanded than equally common others.

On this clone itself: Its antigen is currently unknown.

The PCR ran on 60 Vbeta and 13 Jbeta primers. Clones were sequenced by immunoSEQ multiplex PCR, and TCRdb holds only the in-frame ones, with some missing. Among 170,000 or so clones listed, around 72% were seen once. The clonotype was recovered from a woman between 45 and 60 years old in good health and CMV-seropositive. The sequencing input was PBMCs.

In DNA form, the CDR3 reads TGTGCCAGCAGTAAGCAAGCGGGGGGCTTCACAGATACGCAGTATTTT. Translated: CASSKQAGGFTDTQYF. The V call is TRBV7-2, the J call TRBJ2-3, with TRBD2 identical over 9 bases. Germline V gene data show CDR1 as SGHTA and CDR2 as FQGNSA. The V gene end was trimmed by 6 bases and the J gene end by 2 bases; junction bases not matched to a gene: 9. The CDR3 has 16 residues.